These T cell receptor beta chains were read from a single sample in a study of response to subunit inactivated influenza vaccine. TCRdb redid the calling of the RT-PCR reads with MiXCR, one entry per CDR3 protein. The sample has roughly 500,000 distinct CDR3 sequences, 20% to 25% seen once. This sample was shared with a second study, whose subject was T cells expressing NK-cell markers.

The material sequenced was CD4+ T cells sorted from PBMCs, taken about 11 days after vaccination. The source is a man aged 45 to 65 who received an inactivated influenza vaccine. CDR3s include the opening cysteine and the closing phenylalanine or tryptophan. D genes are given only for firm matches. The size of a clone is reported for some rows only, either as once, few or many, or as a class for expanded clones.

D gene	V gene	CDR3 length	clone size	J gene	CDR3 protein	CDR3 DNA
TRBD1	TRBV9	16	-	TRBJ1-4	CASSVGTGGSNEKLFF	TGTGCCAGCAGCGTCGGGACAGGGGGCTCGAACGAAAAACTGTTTTTT
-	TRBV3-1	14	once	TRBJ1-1	CASSQGNRVTEAFF	TGTGCCAGCAGCCAAGGGAACAGGGTCACTGAAGCTTTCTTT
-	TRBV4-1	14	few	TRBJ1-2	CASTLGSGNYGYTF	TGCGCCAGCACCCTCGGGAGTGGGAACTATGGCTACACCTTC
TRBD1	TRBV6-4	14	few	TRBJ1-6	CASSRDRNNSPLHF	TGTGCCAGCAGTCGGGACAGGAATAATTCACCCCTCCACTTT
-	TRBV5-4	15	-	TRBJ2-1	CASSTRGSSYNEQFF	TGTGCCAGCAGCACGCGGGGAAGCTCCTACAATGAGCAGTTCTTC
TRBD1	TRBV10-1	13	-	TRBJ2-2	CASSGDRAGELFF	TGCGCCAGCAGTGGGGACAGGGCCGGGGAGCTGTTTTTT
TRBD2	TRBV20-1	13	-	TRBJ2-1	CSAEREAHNEQFF	TGCAGTGCTGAACGGGAGGCTCACAATGAGCAGTTCTTC
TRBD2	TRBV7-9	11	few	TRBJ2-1	CASSLSGGQFF	TGTGCCAGCAGCCTCAGCGGGGGGCAGTTCTTC
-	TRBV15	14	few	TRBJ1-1	CATSRDLGNTEAFF	TGTGCCACCAGCAGAGATCTGGGGAACACTGAAGCTTTCTTT
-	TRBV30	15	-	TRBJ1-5	CAWSVRGSSNQPQHF	TGTGCCTGGAGTGTACGCGGGTCTAGCAATCAGCCCCAGCATTTT
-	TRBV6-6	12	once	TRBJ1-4	CASSPGNSFLFF	TGTGCCAGCAGCCCTGGAAACAGTTTCCTGTTTTTT
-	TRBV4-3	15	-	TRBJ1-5	CASSQTWDIDQPQHF	TGCGCCAGCAGCCAAACGTGGGACATCGATCAGCCCCAGCATTTT
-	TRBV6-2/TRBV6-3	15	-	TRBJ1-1	CASSYSRLMNTEAFF	TGTGCCAGCAGTTACTCGAGGCTAATGAACACTGAAGCTTTCTTT
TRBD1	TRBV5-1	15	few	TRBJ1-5	CASSQGTGGEQPQHF	TGCGCCAGCAGCCAGGGGACAGGGGGTGAACAGCCCCAGCATTTT
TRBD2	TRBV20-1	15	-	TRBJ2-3	CSARTWTSSTDTQYF	TGCAGTGCCAGAACCTGGACTAGTAGCACAGATACGCAGTATTTT
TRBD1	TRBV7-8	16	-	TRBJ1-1	CASSLGVRTGRTEAFF	TGTGCCAGCAGCTTAGGGGTGAGGACAGGGAGAACTGAAGCTTTCTTT
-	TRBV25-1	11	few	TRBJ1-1	CASRGFAEAFF	TGTGCCAGCAGAGGGTTTGCTGAAGCTTTCTTT
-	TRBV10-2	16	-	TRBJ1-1	CASSGMREGSDTEAFF	TGCGCCAGCTCAGGGATGAGGGAAGGGAGTGACACTGAAGCTTTCTTT
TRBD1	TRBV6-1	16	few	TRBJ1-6	CASSEHGTGDYSPLHF	TGTGCCAGCAGTGAACACGGGACAGGGGACTATTCACCCCTCCACTTT
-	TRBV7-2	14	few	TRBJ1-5	CASSLVGSDQPQHF	TGTGCCAGCAGCTTAGTTGGATCCGATCAGCCCCAGCATTTT
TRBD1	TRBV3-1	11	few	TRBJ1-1	CASSHGTVAFF	TGTGCCAGCAGCCACGGGACAGTAGCTTTCTTT
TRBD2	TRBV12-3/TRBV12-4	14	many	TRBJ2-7	CASSWTSGNYEQYF	TGTGCCAGCAGTTGGACTAGCGGAAACTACGAGCAGTACTTC
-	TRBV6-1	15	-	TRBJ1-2	CASSKASQGTYGYTF	TGTGCCAGCAGTAAAGCATCACAGGGTACCTATGGCTACACCTTC
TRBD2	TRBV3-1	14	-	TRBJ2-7	CASSQSGGPYEQYF	TGTGCCAGCAGCCAATCGGGAGGGCCTTACGAGCAGTACTTC
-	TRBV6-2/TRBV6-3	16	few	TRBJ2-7	CASSYSILLRNYEQYF	TGTGCCAGCAGTTACTCGATTCTATTACGGAACTACGAGCAGTACTTC
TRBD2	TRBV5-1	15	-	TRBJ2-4	CASTPTGGSKNIQYF	TGCGCCAGCACCCCAACGGGGGGTTCCAAAAACATTCAGTACTTC